This entry concerns a single T cell receptor (beta chain). This sample stems from a study of shared clonotypes between healthy human individuals. Clones were sequenced by immunoSEQ multiplex PCR, and TCRdb holds only the in-frame ones, with some missing. Counted here are approximately 2.5 million clones, roughly 93% occurring once; the ten biggest clones make up about 0.39%. Trimming took 6 bases from V and 5 from J, leaving 14 bases between them. This CDR3 is built from 14 residues. Germline CDR1 reads LNHDA; CDR2 reads SQIVND (reference sequence). This TCR was recovered from a man younger than 35 in good health. Some clones in this sample may be carry-over from other donors' samples. The chain carries TRBV19 and TRBJ2-1; D possibly corresponds to TRBD2 (5 bases). Specimen: naive CD4+ T cells from PBMCs. Documented subset: CD45RA+ positively selected. The CDR3 nucleotides read TGTGCCAGTAGCCCTCGGGGATCTGACAATGAGCAGTTCTTC. The encoded protein is CASSPRGSDNEQFF.